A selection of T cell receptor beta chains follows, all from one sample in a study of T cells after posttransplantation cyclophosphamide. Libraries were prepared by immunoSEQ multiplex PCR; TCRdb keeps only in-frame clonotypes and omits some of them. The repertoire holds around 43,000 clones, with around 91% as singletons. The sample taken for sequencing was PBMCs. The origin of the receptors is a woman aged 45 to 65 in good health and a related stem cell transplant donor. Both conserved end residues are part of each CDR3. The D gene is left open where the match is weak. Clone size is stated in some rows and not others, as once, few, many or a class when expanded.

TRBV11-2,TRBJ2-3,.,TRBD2,CASSRLASGADTQYF,TGTGCCAGCAGTCGACTAGCATCTGGAGCAGATACGCAGTATTTT
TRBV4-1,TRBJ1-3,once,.,CASSQGEDSGNTIYF,TGCGCCAGCAGCCAAGGCGAGGACTCTGGAAACACCATATATTTT
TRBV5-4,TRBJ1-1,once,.,CASSIGQNTEAFF,TGTGCCAGCAGCATAGGACAGAACACTGAAGCTTTCTTT
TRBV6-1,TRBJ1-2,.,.,CASSVTGGYTF,TGTGCCAGCAGTGTGACTGGGGGCTACACCTTC
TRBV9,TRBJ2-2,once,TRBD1,CASSPAGTGNTGELFF,TGTGCCAGCAGCCCGGCCGGGACAGGGAACACCGGGGAGCTGTTTTTT
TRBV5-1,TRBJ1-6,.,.,CASSLVGGSSPYNSPLHF,TGCGCCAGCAGCTTGGTTGGGGGCTCTAGCCCCTATAATTCACCCCTCCACTTT
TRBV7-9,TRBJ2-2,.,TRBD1,CASSPPDRFTGELFF,TGTGCCAGCAGCCCACCGGACAGGTTTACCGGGGAGCTGTTTTTT
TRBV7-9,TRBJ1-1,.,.,CAGGGDYGTEAFF,TGTGCCGGAGGGGGGGATTATGGCACTGAAGCTTTCTTT
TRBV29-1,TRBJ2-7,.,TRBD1,CSVEGQGEYEQYF,TGCAGCGTTGAGGGACAGGGGGAATACGAGCAGTACTTC
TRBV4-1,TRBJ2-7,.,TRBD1,CASSPGQGGWDEQYF,TGCGCCAGCAGCCCAGGACAGGGTGGGTGGGACGAGCAGTACTTC
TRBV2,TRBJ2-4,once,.,CASSEAVGGWNIQYF,TGTGCCAGCAGTGAAGCGGTAGGGGGATGGAACATTCAGTACTTC
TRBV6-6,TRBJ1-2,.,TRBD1,CASSSGTGGHGYTF,TGTGCCAGCAGTTCCGGGACAGGGGGCCATGGCTACACCTTC
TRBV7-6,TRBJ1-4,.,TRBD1,CASSSPTGISEKLFF,TGTGCCAGCAGCTCGCCGACAGGGATTAGTGAAAAACTGTTTTTT
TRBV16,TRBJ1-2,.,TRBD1,CASSQSAGPGGYGYTF,TGTGCCAGCAGCCAATCGGCGGGCCCAGGGGGCTATGGCTACACCTTC
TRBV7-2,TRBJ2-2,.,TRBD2,CASSVTSGGASGELFF,TGTGCCAGCAGCGTAACTAGCGGGGGGGCTTCTGGGGAGCTGTTTTTT
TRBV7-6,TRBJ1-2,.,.,CASSLNYGNGYTF,TGTGCCAGCAGCTTAAACTACGGGAATGGCTACACCTTC
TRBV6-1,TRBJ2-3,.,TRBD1,CASSELGFTGQSSTDTQYF,TGTGCCAGCAGTGAATTAGGTTTCACGGGACAGAGTAGCACAGATACGCAGTATTTT
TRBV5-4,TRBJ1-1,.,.,CASSLEGGTANTEAFF,TGTGCCAGCAGCTTGGAGGGGGGGACGGCGAACACTGAAGCTTTCTTT
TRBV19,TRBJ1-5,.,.,CASSAGFGMVQPQHF,TGTGCCAGTAGTGCCGGGTTCGGGATGGTTCAGCCCCAGCATTTT
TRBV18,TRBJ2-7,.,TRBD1,CASSPRDSSYEQYF,TGTGCCAGCTCACCAAGGGACAGTTCCTACGAGCAGTACTTC
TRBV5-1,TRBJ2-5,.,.,CASSSLQEETQYF,TGCGCCAGCAGCTCACTACAAGAAGAGACCCAGTACTTC
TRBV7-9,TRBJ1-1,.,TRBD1,CASSHPGQGKEAFF,TGTGCCAGCAGCCATCCGGGACAGGGCAAAGAAGCTTTCTTT
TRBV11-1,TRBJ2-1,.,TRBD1,CASSPRVRGNEQFF,TGTGCCAGCAGCCCCAGGGTCAGGGGGAATGAGCAGTTCTTC
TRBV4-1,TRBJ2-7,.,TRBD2,CASRRSGREGGRNEQYF,TGCGCCAGCAGAAGATCGGGGCGGGAGGGCGGACGGAACGAGCAGTACTTC
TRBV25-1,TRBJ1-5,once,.,CASQVGNQPQHF,TGTGCCAGCCAGGTTGGGAATCAGCCCCAGCATTTT
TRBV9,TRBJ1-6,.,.,CASSATTGSPLHF,TGTGCCAGCAGCGCTACGACAGGTTCCCCCCTCCACTTT
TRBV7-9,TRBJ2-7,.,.,CASSSPGERYEQYF,TGTGCCAGCAGCTCGCCAGGGGAGCGCTACGAGCAGTACTTC
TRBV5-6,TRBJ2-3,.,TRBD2,CASSPGLAGVRGTQYF,TGTGCCAGCAGCCCGGGACTAGCGGGAGTCCGTGGTACGCAGTATTTT
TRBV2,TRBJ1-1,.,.,CASSATSGQKTEAFF,TGTGCCAGCAGTGCGACCTCTGGACAAAAGACTGAAGCTTTCTTT
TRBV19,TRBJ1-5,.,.,CASSIRELSNQPQHF,TGTGCCAGTAGTATCCGGGAACTTAGCAATCAGCCCCAGCATTTT
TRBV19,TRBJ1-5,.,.,CASSFVGVSNQPQHF,TGTGCCAGTAGCTTTGTCGGGGTGAGCAATCAGCCCCAGCATTTT
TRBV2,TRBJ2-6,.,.,CASHRNSGANVLTF,TGTGCCAGTCACAGGAACTCTGGGGCCAACGTCCTGACTTTC
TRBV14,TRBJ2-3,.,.,CASSQRMGGRTDTQYF,TGTGCCAGCAGCCAAAGGATGGGAGGACGCACAGATACGCAGTATTTT
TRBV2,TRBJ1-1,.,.,CASSESVRAVTEAFF,TGTGCCAGCAGTGAATCGGTCAGGGCGGTAACTGAAGCTTTCTTT
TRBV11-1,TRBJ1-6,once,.,CASSLARGDNSPLHF,TGTGCCAGCAGCTTAGCAAGGGGCGATAATTCACCCCTCCACTTT
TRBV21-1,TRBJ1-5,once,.,CASSEDSGQGNQPQHF,TGTGCCAGCAGCGAGGATTCGGGACAGGGGAACCAGCCCCAGCATTTT
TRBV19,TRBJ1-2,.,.,CASSAGGYTF,TGTGCCAGTAGTGCGGGTGGCTACACCTTC
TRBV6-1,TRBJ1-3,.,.,CASSAQAPYGSGNTIYF,TGTGCCAGCAGTGCCCAGGCCCCATACGGCTCTGGAAACACCATATATTTT
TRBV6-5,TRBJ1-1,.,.,CASSDRFSNTEAFF,TGTGCCAGCAGCGACAGGTTTTCGAACACTGAAGCTTTCTTT
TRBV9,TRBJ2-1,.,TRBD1,CASSEQTGGAYNEQFF,TGTGCCAGCAGCGAACAGACAGGGGGCGCCTACAATGAGCAGTTCTTC
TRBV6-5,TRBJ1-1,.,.,CASSYSSGDTEAFF,TGTGCCAGCAGTTACTCAAGCGGTGACACTGAAGCTTTCTTT
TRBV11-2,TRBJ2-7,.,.,CASSQAGVQSYEQYF,TGTGCCAGCAGTCAGGCAGGGGTTCAAAGCTACGAGCAGTACTTC
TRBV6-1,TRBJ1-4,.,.,CASRVRDFNEKLFF,TGTGCCAGCAGGGTCCGGGACTTTAATGAAAAACTGTTTTTT
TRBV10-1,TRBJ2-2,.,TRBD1,CANGTGASGELFF,TGCGCCAACGGGACAGGGGCAAGCGGGGAGCTGTTTTTT
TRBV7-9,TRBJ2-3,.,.,CASSLVFPSTDTQYF,TGTGCCAGCAGCTTAGTGTTCCCGAGCACAGATACGCAGTATTTT
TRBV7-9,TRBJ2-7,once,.,CASRSSYEQYF,TGTGCCAGCAGGAGCTCCTACGAGCAGTACTTC
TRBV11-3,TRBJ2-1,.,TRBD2,CASSLAGGSVGMNEQFF,TGTGCCAGCAGCCTAGCGGGAGGAAGCGTGGGGATGAATGAGCAGTTCTTC
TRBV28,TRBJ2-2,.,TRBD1,CATDRDRVTGELFF,TGTGCCACTGACAGGGACCGGGTCACCGGGGAGCTGTTTTTT
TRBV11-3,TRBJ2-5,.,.,CASSFAVAAEQYF,TGTGCCAGCAGCTTCGCAGTAGCGGCGGAGCAGTACTTC
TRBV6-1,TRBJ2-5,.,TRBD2,CASSEPSGGKETQYF,TGTGCCAGCAGTGAACCCAGCGGGGGTAAAGAGACCCAGTACTTC